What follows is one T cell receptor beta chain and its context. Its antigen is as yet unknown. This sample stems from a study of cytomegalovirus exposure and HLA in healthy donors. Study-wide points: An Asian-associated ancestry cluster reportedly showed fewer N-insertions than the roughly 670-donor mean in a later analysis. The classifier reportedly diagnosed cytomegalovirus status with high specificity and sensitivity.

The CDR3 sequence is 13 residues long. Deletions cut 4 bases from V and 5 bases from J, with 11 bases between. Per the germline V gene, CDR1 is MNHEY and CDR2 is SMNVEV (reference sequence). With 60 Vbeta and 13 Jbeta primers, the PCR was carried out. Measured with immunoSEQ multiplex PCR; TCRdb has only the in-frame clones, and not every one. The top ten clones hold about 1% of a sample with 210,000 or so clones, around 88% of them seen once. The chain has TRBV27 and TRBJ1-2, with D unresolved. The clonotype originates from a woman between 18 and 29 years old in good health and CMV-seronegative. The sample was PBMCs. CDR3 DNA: TGTGCCAGCAGTTCCCGAGAGGAGTATGGCTACACCTTC. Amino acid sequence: CASSSREEYGYTF.